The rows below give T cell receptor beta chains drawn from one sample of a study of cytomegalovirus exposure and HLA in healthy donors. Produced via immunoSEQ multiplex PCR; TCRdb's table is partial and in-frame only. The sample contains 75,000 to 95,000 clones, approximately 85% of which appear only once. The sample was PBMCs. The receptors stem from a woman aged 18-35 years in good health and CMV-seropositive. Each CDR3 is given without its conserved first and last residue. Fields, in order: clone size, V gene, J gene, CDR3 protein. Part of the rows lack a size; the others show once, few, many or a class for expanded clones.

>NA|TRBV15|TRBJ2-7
ATSRDLGTAYEQY
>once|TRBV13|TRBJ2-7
ASILAGSYEQY
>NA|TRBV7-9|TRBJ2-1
ASSFSGTELAGDNEQF
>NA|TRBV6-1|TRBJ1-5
ASSAREGDQPQH
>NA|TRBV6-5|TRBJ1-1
ASSPRQSAEAF
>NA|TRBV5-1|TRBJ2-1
ASSLSVGSTGYNEQF
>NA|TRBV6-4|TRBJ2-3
ASSDSTSGGADTQY
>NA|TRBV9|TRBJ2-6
ASSVSASGANVLT
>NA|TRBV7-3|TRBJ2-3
ASSLGARGDTQY
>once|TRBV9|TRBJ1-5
ASSTGPGETRPQH
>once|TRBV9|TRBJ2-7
ASSVQGQGADEQY
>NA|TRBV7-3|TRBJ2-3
ASSLTIAADTQY
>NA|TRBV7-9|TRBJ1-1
SSSPAVSGTEAF
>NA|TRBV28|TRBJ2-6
ASSLRTGTGGSGANVLT
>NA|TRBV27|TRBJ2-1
ASSLYSGGYNEQF
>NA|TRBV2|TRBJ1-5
ASSVLGSNQPQH
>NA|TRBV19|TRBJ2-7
ASSNRAEQY
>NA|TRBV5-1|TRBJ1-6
ASSLVAGGINSPLH
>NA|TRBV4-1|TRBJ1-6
ASSQGGTGSGNSPLH
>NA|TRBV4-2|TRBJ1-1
ASSQVGTTGDEAF
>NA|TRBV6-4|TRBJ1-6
ASSAGGVGNSPLH
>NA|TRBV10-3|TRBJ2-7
AIRSRESYEQY
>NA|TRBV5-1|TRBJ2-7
ASSPGQGSTYEQY
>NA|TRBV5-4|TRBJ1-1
ASRSSEGTEAF
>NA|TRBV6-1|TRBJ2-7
ASDRIPPYEQY
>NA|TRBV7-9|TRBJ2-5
ASSLGDRRETQY
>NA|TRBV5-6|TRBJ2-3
ASSWTRMVADTQY
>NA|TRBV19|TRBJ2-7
ASSKRGGDRGFY
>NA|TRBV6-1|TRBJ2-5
ASSEPLAGDDGTQY
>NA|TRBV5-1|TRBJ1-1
ASRPDIGTEAF
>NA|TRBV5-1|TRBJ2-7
ASSPRQGNEQY
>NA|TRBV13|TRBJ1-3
ASNLRGPGNTIY
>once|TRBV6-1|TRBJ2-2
ASMRQGFNTGELF
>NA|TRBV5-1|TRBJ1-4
ASSLGRTNEKLF
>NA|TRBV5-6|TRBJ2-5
ASREREGPGETQY
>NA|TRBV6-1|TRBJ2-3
ASSEGLAGPTDTQY
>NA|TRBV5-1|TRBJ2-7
ASSLQNEQY
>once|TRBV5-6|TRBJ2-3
ASSPGLDTQY
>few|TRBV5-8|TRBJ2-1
ASWLVGEGNNEQF
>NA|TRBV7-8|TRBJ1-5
ASSSHSNQPQH
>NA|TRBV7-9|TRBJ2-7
ASSFIDQGAYEQY
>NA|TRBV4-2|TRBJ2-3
ASSQIIAGDSTDTQY
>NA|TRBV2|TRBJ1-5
ASSEERDQPQH
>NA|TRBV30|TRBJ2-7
AWSARRQGSSEQY
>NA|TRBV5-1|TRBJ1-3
ASSGRGHRNSGNTIY
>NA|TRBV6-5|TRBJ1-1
ASSRQPVNTEAF